This TCR beta chain stems from a study of cytomegalovirus exposure and HLA in healthy donors. In regard to this clone: Its antigen is still unknown.

The CDR3 has 13 residues. Trimming stripped 5 bases from V and 3 bases from J, with 10 bases between. Per the germline V gene, CDR1 is SNHLY and CDR2 is FYNNEI. Study-level findings and limits: Indistinguishability led to the exclusion of some V segments, TRBV6-2 and TRBV6-3 included.

Primers: 60 Vbeta forward and 13 Jbeta reverse. Data came from immunoSEQ multiplex PCR; TCRdb stores just in-frame clones and leaves some out. The table records some 130,000 clones, around 83% of them present only once. Sequenced sample: PBMCs. J is TRBJ2-5 and V is TRBV2, with D maybe TRBD1 (5 bases). This TCR came from a human donor in good health. CDR3 sequence reads: CASSLVGEETQYF. As DNA, the CDR3 is TGTGCCAGCAGTTTGGTAGGGGAAGAGACCCAGTACTTC.